A selection of T cell receptor beta chains follows, all from one sample in a study of neoadjuvant nivolumab and ipilimumab in lung cancer. TCRdb's table, derived via immunoSEQ multiplex PCR, lists solely in-frame clones and lacks some. This sample carries fewer than 35,000 clones, about 92% of them seen once, and the ten largest clones take under 2.5%. Material: peripheral blood, obtained after neoadjuvant nivolumab, alone or with ipilimumab, at or shortly before surgery. These receptors originate from an adult with non-small cell lung cancer. The CDR3 runs from the conserved cysteine through the conserved F or W. The D gene is left open where the match is weak. Clone size appears in some rows only: once, few, many, or a class for an expanded clone.

j_call | v_call | clone_size | d_call | cdr3_nt | cdr3_aa
TRBJ1-2 | TRBV6-1 | NA | NA | TGTGCCAGCAGTGAAGTGACGGCCGTACGTGATTTC | CASSEVTAVRDF
TRBJ2-1 | TRBV7-9 | NA | TRBD1 | TGTGCCAGCAGCTTCGGGACAGGGGAGTATGAGCAGTTCTTC | CASSFGTGEYEQFF
TRBJ2-3 | TRBV12-5 | NA | NA | TGTGCTAGTGGGTTCTTCGTCCCCCCGGGCCCTAGCACAGATACGCAGTATTTT | CASGFFVPPGPSTDTQYF
TRBJ2-1 | TRBV7-6 | NA | TRBD2 | TGTGCCAGCAGCAGTCTAGCGGGGAGGAACAATGAGCAGTTCTTC | CASSSLAGRNNEQFF
TRBJ1-1 | TRBV7-2 | NA | NA | TGTGCCAGCAGCCCCGGGGTCACAGCTTTCTTT | CASSPGVTAFF
TRBJ1-1 | TRBV5-1 | NA | NA | TGCGCCAGCAGCGGGGGAGGGGTGAACACTGAAGCTTTCTTT | CASSGGGVNTEAFF
TRBJ1-1 | TRBV7-9 | NA | NA | TGTGCCAGCAGCTCATCGACAGGAAAGGGGTCTGAAGCTTTCTTT | CASSSSTGKGSEAFF
TRBJ2-5 | TRBV11-2 | few | NA | TGTGCCAGCAGCTTAGGAATAACAGATCAAGAGACCCAGTACTTC | CASSLGITDQETQYF
TRBJ2-5 | TRBV7-8 | NA | NA | TGTGCCAGCAGCTTAGTGGGAGTCCCCAGGGCCGAATTGGAGACCCAGTACTTC | CASSLVGVPRAELETQYF
TRBJ2-2 | TRBV28 | once | TRBD2 | TGTGCCAGCATCTCCGGGGGGAGCATCGGGGAGCTGTTTTTT | CASISGGSIGELFF
TRBJ1-2 | TRBV7-9 | NA | NA | TGTGCCAGCAGCCTACCCCGACGGGAGGGCTACACCTTC | CASSLPRREGYTF
TRBJ1-3 | TRBV7-3 | NA | TRBD1 | TGTGCCAGCAGCTTAGGCCCGCCATACAGGGGATCTGGAAACACCATATATTTT | CASSLGPPYRGSGNTIYF
TRBJ2-7 | TRBV4-1 | NA | TRBD1 | TGCGCCAGCAGCCAAGATAGAACCACAGGGGGGTTCTACGAGCAGTACTTC | CASSQDRTTGGFYEQYF
TRBJ2-7 | TRBV5-4 | NA | TRBD1 | TGTGCCAGCAGCTCTTCTCGGGACAGCTCCTACGAGCAGTACTTC | CASSSSRDSSYEQYF
TRBJ2-1 | TRBV7-6 | NA | TRBD2 | TGTGCCAGCAGCTTATTCAGCGGGAGGAATGAGCAGTTCTTC | CASSLFSGRNEQFF
TRBJ1-2 | TRBV6-5 | NA | TRBD1 | TGTGCCACCGCACAGGGGAACTATGGCTACACCTTC | CATAQGNYGYTF
TRBJ2-3 | TRBV5-1 | once | NA | TGCGCCAGCAGCTTGGGTGGAGGGACGATCCTCACAGATACGCAGTATTTT | CASSLGGGTILTDTQYF
TRBJ2-2 | TRBV6-1 | NA | NA | TGTGCCACCAAAAGACAGGCGAACACCGGGGAGCTGTTTTTT | CATKRQANTGELFF
TRBJ2-5 | TRBV27 | NA | TRBD2 | TGTGCCAGCAGTTTATTATTCGGGGGGAGGAGGGAGACCCAGTACTTC | CASSLLFGGRRETQYF
TRBJ2-7 | TRBV10-3 | NA | NA | TGTGCCATCAGGTTGAGCGGAGTGGGGGAGCAGTACTTC | CAIRLSGVGEQYF
TRBJ1-2 | TRBV19 | NA | NA | TGTGCCAGTACCCAGGGTGTGGGGGAAGCGATCTATGGCTACACCTTC | CASTQGVGEAIYGYTF
TRBJ1-2 | TRBV9 | NA | NA | TGTGCCAGCAGCCCAGGCAGGGCTTATGGCTACACCTTC | CASSPGRAYGYTF
TRBJ1-5 | TRBV19 | NA | NA | TGTGCCAGTAGAGCGGAGATCGGCAATCAGCCCCAGCATTTT | CASRAEIGNQPQHF
TRBJ2-1 | TRBV5-4 | NA | TRBD2 | TGTGCCAGCAGCTTGGGCGGGGGCTCCTACAATGAGCAGTTCTTC | CASSLGGGSYNEQFF
TRBJ2-7 | TRBV5-6 | NA | NA | TGTGCCAGCAGCTATGACAGTTTTATCTACGAGCAGTACTTC | CASSYDSFIYEQYF
TRBJ1-4 | TRBV5-4 | NA | TRBD1 | TGTGCCAGCAGCACTCTAGACAGGGACGCTAATGAAAAACTGTTTTTT | CASSTLDRDANEKLFF
TRBJ2-7 | TRBV5-3 | NA | TRBD1 | TGTGCCAGAATGAAACCCGGCCCGACAGGGGCTCTGGGCGAGCAGTACTTC | CARMKPGPTGALGEQYF
TRBJ1-5 | TRBV18 | once | TRBD1 | TGTGCCAGCTCACCAGGGACAGGGGAGGGCGGTCAGCCCCAGCATTTT | CASSPGTGEGGQPQHF
TRBJ2-3 | TRBV7-9 | NA | NA | TGTGCCAGCAGCTTACTCCTTGACGGGGATACGCAGTATTTT | CASSLLLDGDTQYF
TRBJ1-2 | TRBV10-1 | NA | TRBD1 | TGCGCCAGCAGTGAGTCCGGGACAGGGAGTGGCTACACCTTC | CASSESGTGSGYTF
TRBJ2-6 | TRBV5-4 | NA | NA | TGTGCCAGCAGCTCGGAGGATAGACCTGGGGCCAACGTCCTGACTTTC | CASSSEDRPGANVLTF
TRBJ2-1 | TRBV27 | NA | TRBD2 | TGTGCCAGCTCGCCCTGGGAGGGACGTGACAATGAGCAGTTCTTC | CASSPWEGRDNEQFF
TRBJ2-3 | TRBV5-1 | NA | TRBD2 | TGCGCCAGTGCCCGGGGCGGGAGTTTTGCAGATACGCAGTATTTT | CASARGGSFADTQYF
TRBJ2-5 | TRBV7-9 | NA | NA | TGTGCCAGCACCCTACTAGCTGAACAAGAGACCCAGTACTTC | CASTLLAEQETQYF
TRBJ2-3 | TRBV7-8 | once | NA | TGTGCCAGCAGCATCCTTGACGGTACAGATACGCAGTATTTT | CASSILDGTDTQYF
TRBJ2-3 | TRBV25-1 | NA | TRBD2 | TGTGCCAGCAGTGCCTCTAGCGGGACGGGCACAGATACGCAGTATTTT | CASSASSGTGTDTQYF
TRBJ2-2 | TRBV7-9 | NA | NA | TGTGCCAGCAGCTTCCTAAGAGGGGCTTCGGCCGGGGAGCTGTTTTTT | CASSFLRGASAGELFF
TRBJ2-7 | TRBV29-1 | NA | NA | TGCAGCGTTGCGGGGACCTACGAGCAGTACTTC | CSVAGTYEQYF
TRBJ2-7 | TRBV5-5 | once | NA | TGTGCCAGCAGCTTCGGACAGGAGGGATACGAGCAGTACTTC | CASSFGQEGYEQYF
TRBJ2-5 | TRBV20-1 | NA | NA | TGCAGTGCTAGACTGCAAGAGACCCAGTACTTC | CSARLQETQYF
TRBJ2-7 | TRBV1 | NA | NA | TGCACCAGCAGCCAATTTCTCCCCCGATACGAGCAGTACTTC | CTSSQFLPRYEQYF
TRBJ2-3 | TRBV5-1 | NA | NA | TGCGCCAGCAGCTTAGGGCGGAGCCGAATCACAGATACGCAGTATTTT | CASSLGRSRITDTQYF
TRBJ2-7 | TRBV2 | NA | TRBD2 | TGTGCCAGCAGGGTAGCGGGAGGGAAACCCTACGAGCAGTACTTC | CASRVAGGKPYEQYF
TRBJ1-2 | TRBV5-1 | NA | TRBD1 | TGCGCCAGCAGTGTTCAGGGGGGCGGCTACACCTTC | CASSVQGGGYTF
TRBJ2-3 | TRBV11-3 | NA | NA | TGTGCCAGCAGCTTAGGAACTCAGACTCCAAGCACAGATACGCAGTATTTT | CASSLGTQTPSTDTQYF